These 5 T cell receptor beta chains were all obtained from the same sample, sequenced in a study of blood T cell repertoires in COVID-19. Using immunoSEQ multiplex PCR, the repertoire was profiled, and TCRdb retains in-frame clones only, with some absent. The sample has around 210,000 clones, about 88% seen once. Specimen: peripheral blood. These receptors all stem from a man aged 45 to 65 with COVID-19, enrolled during active disease.

In DNA form, the CDR3 reads TGTGCCAGCAGTTTAAGAGCGGACGCCACCTACGAGCAGTACTTC. Residues: CASSLRADATYEQYF. The J gene is TRBJ2-7, the V gene TRBV27, with D possibly being TRBD2 (5 bases). CDR1 and CDR2 from the germline V gene are MNHEY and SMNVEV (reference sequence). The CDR3 has 15 amino acids. V lost 2 bases to trimming and J lost 2 bases, with 13 bases between them.

The chain has TRBV6-5 and TRBJ2-7; the match to TRBD2 covers 8 bases. V shed 5 bases and J 6 bases; nucleotides not matched to a gene: 12. The CDR3 is 15 amino acids. CDR1 is MNHEY and CDR2 is SVGAGI in the germline V gene. The CDR3 DNA sequence: TGTGCCAGCAGTCCCTATAACAGCGGGAGCGTCGAGCAGTACTTC. Translated, it gives CASSPYNSGSVEQYF.

Note on this clone: Other DNA sequences in this specimen translate into the identical CDR3. The chain has TRBV29-1 and TRBJ2-5; TRBD1 matches at 8 bases. The CDR3 is 12 residues long. Germline V gives CDR1 SQVTM, CDR2 ANQGSEA. V trimming: 6 bases; J trimming: 4 bases; junction bases outside the gene matches: 4. CDR3 residues: CSVGQGGETQYF. The CDR3 region has the DNA TGCAGCGTCGGACAGGGTGGAGAGACCCAGTACTTC.

This chain connects TRBV4-1 to TRBJ2-3, with 9 bases fitting TRBD2. The V segment lost 1 base and the J segment 5 bases; nucleotides outside the gene matches: 10. The germline V gene encodes CDR1 MGHRA and CDR2 YSYEKL. The CDR3 spans 17 residues. The CDR3 bases are TGCGCCAGCAGCCAAGGGACAGCGGGGGGACCGAGAGATACGCAGTATTTT. It is translated as CASSQGTAGGPRDTQYF.

Judged by abundance, this clone is large. This same CDR3 is encoded by further DNA sequences in the sample. The chain combines TRBV18 with TRBJ2-1, with 7 bases lining up with TRBD1. The CDR3 has 14 amino acids. Germline V lookup: CDR1 KGHSH, CDR2 LQKENI. The ends lost 9 bases at V and 3 bases at J; junction bases unmatched: 8. DNA for the CDR3: TGTGCCAGTTCCCGGACAGGTTACTACAATGAGCAGTTCTTC. Its protein is CASSRTGYYNEQFF.